The clone carrying this T cell receptor (beta chain) turned up a few times. Its antigen is undetermined. Additional DNA sequences in this sample encode the identical CDR3. Sequenced material consisted of expressed TCRB transcripts (all of the isolated RNA was reverse transcribed). Here immunoSEQ multiplex PCR was the method, and the copy in TCRdb shows in-frame clones only, minus some. The sample lists 810,000 or so clones; 17% were seen once. Germline V lookup: CDR1 LGHNA, CDR2 YSLEER. V lost 1 base to trimming and J lost 2 bases; unmatched junction nucleotides: 0. This CDR3 region has 16 residues. The data originate from a study of beta chain features in type 1 diabetes. Study conclusions and caveats: Equally in patients and controls, PCR might preferentially amplify shorter templates.

One heparinised draw, averaging about 116 mL, was taken per donor. CD45RO/CCR7/CD25/CD127/CD95/CD27 sorting isolated CD4+ naive, central memory, regulatory and stem cell-like memory cells. The clonotype originates from a woman between 18 and 30 years old in good health. Sequencing input: naive CD4+ T cells from blood. This chain uses TRBV4-3 with TRBJ2-5, with 14 nucleotides matching TRBD2. In nucleotides, the CDR3 is TGCGCCAGCAGCCAAGGACTAGCGGGAGGGCAAGAGACCCAGTACTTC. Amino acid sequence: CASSQGLAGGQETQYF.